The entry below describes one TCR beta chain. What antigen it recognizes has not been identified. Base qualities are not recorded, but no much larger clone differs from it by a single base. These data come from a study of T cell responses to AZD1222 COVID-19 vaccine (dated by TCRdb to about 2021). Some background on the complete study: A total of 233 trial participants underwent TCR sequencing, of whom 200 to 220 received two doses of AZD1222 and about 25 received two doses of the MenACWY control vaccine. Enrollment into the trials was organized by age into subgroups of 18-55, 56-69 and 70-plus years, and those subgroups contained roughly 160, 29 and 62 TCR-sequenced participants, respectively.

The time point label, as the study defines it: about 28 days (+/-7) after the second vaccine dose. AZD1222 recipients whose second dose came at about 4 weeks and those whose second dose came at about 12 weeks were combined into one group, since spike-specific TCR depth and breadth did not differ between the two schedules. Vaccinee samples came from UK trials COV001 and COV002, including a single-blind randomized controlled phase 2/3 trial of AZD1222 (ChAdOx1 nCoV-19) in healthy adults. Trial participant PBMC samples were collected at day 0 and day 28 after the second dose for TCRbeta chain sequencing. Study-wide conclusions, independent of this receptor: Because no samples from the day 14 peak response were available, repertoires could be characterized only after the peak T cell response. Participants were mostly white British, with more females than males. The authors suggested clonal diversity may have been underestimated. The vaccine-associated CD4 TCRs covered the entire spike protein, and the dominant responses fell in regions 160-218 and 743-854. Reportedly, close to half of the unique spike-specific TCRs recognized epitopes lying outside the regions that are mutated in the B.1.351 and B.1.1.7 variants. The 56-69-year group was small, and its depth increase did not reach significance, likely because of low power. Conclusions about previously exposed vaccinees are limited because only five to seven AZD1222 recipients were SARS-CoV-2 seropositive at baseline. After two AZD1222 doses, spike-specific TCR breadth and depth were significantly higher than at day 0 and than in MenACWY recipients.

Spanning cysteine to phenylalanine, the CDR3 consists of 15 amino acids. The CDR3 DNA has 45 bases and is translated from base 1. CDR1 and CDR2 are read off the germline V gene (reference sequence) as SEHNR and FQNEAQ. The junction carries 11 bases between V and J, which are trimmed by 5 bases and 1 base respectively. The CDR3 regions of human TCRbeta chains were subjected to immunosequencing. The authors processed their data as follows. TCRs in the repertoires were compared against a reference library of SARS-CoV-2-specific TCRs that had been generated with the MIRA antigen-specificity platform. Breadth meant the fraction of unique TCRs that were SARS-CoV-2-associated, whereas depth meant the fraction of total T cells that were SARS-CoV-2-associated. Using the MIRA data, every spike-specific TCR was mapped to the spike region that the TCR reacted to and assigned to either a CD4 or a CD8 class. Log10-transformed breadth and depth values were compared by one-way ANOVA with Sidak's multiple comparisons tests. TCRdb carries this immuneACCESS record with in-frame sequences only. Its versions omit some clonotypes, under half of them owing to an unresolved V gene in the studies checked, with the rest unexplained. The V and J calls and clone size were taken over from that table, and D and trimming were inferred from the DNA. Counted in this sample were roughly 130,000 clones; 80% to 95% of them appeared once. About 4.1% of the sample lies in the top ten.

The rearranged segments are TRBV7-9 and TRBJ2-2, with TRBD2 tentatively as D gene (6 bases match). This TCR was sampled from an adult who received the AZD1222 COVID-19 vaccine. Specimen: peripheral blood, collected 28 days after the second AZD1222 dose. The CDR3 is CASSQLAVNTGELFF. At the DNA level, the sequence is TGTGCCAGCAGCCAGTTAGCGGTGAACACCGGGGAGCTGTTTTTT.